The entry that follows covers one T cell receptor (beta chain) sequence. Its antigen target is currently unknown. Base quality data are lacking; no much larger clone is found one base away. Collaborating institutions collected whole blood in K2EDTA tubes following their own protocols. Collaborator samples were shipped for TCRbeta analysis as frozen whole blood, isolated PBMCs, or DNA extracted from either sample type. The data were taken from a study of blood T cell repertoires in COVID-19 (dated by TCRdb to 2020 to 2022). Study-wide context: Collaborator samples came from the United States, Italy and Spain and covered acute and convalescent phases of COVID-19. Nearly every sample came with metadata listing a de-identified subject ID, COVID-19 status, age in years and sex. The prospective study material was composed of cDNA or gDNA derived from T cells, B-cell-depleted T cells, or PBMCs. Where available, HLA class I and class II types were taken from metadata supplied by the sample provider and were not determined by assay-based typing. The repertoires were released in a freely available public database meant as a resource for research on the immune response to SARS-CoV-2. Deeply sampled blood TCRbeta repertoires from subjects exposed to, actively infected with, or recovered from COVID-19 were included in the dataset. The samples were drawn from the first 160 participants of the ongoing ImmuneRACE study and from 1,254 subjects provided by 6 global collaborators. Points the paper makes about the study in general: The amount of clinical and demographic metadata varied by source and participant and was provided uncurated.

The immunoSEQ Assay, a bias-controlled multiplex PCR, was used to amplify TCRbeta CDR3 regions from genomic DNA. The published analysis was carried out like this. Nucleated cell counts per sample were estimated from amplification of reference gene primers within the assay. Sequence reads were collapsed and filtered to measure the absolute abundance of every unique TCRbeta CDR3 rearrangement. For each sample, productive Simpson clonality was calculated as the square root of Simpson's diversity index across productive rearrangements. TCRdb limited this immuneACCESS table to in-frame rearrangements with V and J called. A share of clones is missing; checked studies link under half to unresolved V genes, and the rest is unexplained. The V and J calls and clone size come from that table; D and trimming were worked out from the DNA. The sample table holds 8,500 to 10,000 clones, of which around nine tenths were seen once. The ten largest make up more than 6% of the sample.

Sequencing used peripheral blood. This sequence was found in a human donor with active COVID-19. The donor label of this sample is uncertain.

The DNA reads as follows: TGTGCCAGCAGCTTGTTGGCCCACGAGCAGTACTTC. Its translation reads: CASSLLAHEQYF. The chain links TRBV5-6 with TRBJ2-7, with no reliable assignment of the D segment. According to the germline V gene, CDR1 reads SGHDT and CDR2 reads YYEEEE. Taken from cysteine to phenylalanine, the CDR3 has 12 residues. Left in the record is the CDR3 DNA by itself, 36 bases read in frame from the first base. V gives up 1 base and J gives up 5 bases, and the segment between their germline ends measures 7 bases.